This TCR beta chain was identified during a study of shared clonotypes between healthy human individuals. Study-wide context: Researchers assigned three CD4 naive, three CD4 memory, two CD8 naive and one CD8 memory plate to each donor.

Worth noting for this clone: Its cognate antigen is unknown.

The CDR3 runs 16 residues. CDR1 and CDR2 from the germline V gene are MDHEN and SYDVKM. V dropped 5 bases and J dropped 6 bases, with 20 bases sitting between them. Only Caucasian adults living in Nashville, Tennessee made up the donor group. Study results and caveats: Some naive CD4 clonotypes, roughly 4.8%, turned up in common across a handful of donors. Only blood underwent sampling, and tissue repertoires likely differ.

Assay: immunoSEQ multiplex PCR; the TCRdb copy retains only in-frame clones and omits some. The repertoire includes hundreds of thousands of clones, almost 97% of them detected once, and 0.055% to 0.075% sits in the top ten. The receptor was isolated from a woman younger than 45 in good health. This chain connects TRBV28 to TRBJ2-1, with D possibly TRBD1 on 5 matching bases. Material for sequencing was naive CD4+ T cells sorted from blood. Regarding subset: CD45RA+ positively selected. In nucleotides, the CDR3 is TGTGCCAGCAGTAGGGTGACAGTTCGGGTGGTCAATGAGCAGTTCTTC. It codes for CASSRVTVRVVNEQFF. The whole variable domain, remainder taken from reference TRBV28 and TRBJ2-1, is DVKVTQSSRYLVKRTGEKVFLECVQDMDHENMFWYRQDPGLGLRLIYFSYDVKMKEKGDIPEGYSVSREKKERFSLILESASTNQTSMYLCASSRVTVRVVNEQFFGPGTRLTVL.